Below, 5 T cell receptor beta chains from the same sample are listed, as sequenced in a study of sequential checkpoint blockade in melanoma. Some clones are missing from TCRdb's copy, which holds only in-frame ones; the method was immunoSEQ multiplex PCR. The sample contains around 20,000 clones, about four fifths of which appear only once. Treatment reported: randomized to nivolumab then ipilimumab (arm A) or the reverse (arm B). The sequencing used CD8+ T cells sorted from blood (inferred from file names), collected from a patient given nivolumab and ipilimumab in sequence. The source of these receptors is a human donor with melanoma.

This clone was recorded only once. The rearrangement joins TRBV5-6 to TRBJ2-6; possible D gene TRBD2, 5 bases. V was trimmed by 3 bases and J by 10 bases, leaving 17 bases between them. CDR3 length: 15 amino acids. Germline lookup yields CDR1 SGHDT and CDR2 YYEEEE. CDR3 amino acids: CASSSGWAGGNVLTF. In nucleotides, the CDR3 is TGTGCCAGCAGCTCGGGGTGGGCAGGCGGGAACGTCCTGACTTTC.

This chain connects TRBV6-5 to TRBJ1-3; D is undetermined. There are 14 residues in the CDR3. With 6 bases removed from V and 0 bases from J, the gap between germline ends came to 9 bases. In germline, CDR1 is MNHEY, CDR2 SVGAGI. The CDR3 DNA reads TGTGCCAGCAGATCCTCGTCCTCTGGAAACACCATATATTTT. The encoded protein is CASRSSSSGNTIYF.

DNA of the CDR3: TGTGCCAGCAGCCAGGGGGTAGCCCAGCCCCAGCATTTT. It specifies CASSQGVAQPQHF. The gene calls are TRBV28 and TRBJ1-5, with TRBD1 matching 7 bases. J was trimmed by 7 bases and V by 6 bases; bases with no gene match: 6. CDR3 size: 13 residues. The germline V gene encodes CDR1 MDHEN and CDR2 SYDVKM.

This chain joins TRBV27 and TRBJ2-7, with TRBD1 matching over 9 bases. This CDR3 has 14 residues. The J segment lost 1 base and the V segment lost 6 bases, leaving 4 bases of the junction unmatched. The germline CDR1 and CDR2 sequences are MNHEY and SMNVEV (reference sequence). The CDR3 DNA reads as TGTGCCAGCAGACAGGGGGCAGGGTCCTACGAGCAGTACTTC. Encoded protein: CASRQGAGSYEQYF.

The V call is TRBV28, the J call TRBJ2-7, with D possibly being TRBD2 (5 bases). The CDR3 totals 14 residues. Deletions cut 3 bases from V and 0 bases from J, with 9 bases between. Germline assignment: CDR1 MDHEN and CDR2 SYDVKM. CDR3 region: CASSLTGSSYEQYF. CDR3 bases: TGTGCCAGCAGTTTGACGGGAAGCTCCTACGAGCAGTACTTC.